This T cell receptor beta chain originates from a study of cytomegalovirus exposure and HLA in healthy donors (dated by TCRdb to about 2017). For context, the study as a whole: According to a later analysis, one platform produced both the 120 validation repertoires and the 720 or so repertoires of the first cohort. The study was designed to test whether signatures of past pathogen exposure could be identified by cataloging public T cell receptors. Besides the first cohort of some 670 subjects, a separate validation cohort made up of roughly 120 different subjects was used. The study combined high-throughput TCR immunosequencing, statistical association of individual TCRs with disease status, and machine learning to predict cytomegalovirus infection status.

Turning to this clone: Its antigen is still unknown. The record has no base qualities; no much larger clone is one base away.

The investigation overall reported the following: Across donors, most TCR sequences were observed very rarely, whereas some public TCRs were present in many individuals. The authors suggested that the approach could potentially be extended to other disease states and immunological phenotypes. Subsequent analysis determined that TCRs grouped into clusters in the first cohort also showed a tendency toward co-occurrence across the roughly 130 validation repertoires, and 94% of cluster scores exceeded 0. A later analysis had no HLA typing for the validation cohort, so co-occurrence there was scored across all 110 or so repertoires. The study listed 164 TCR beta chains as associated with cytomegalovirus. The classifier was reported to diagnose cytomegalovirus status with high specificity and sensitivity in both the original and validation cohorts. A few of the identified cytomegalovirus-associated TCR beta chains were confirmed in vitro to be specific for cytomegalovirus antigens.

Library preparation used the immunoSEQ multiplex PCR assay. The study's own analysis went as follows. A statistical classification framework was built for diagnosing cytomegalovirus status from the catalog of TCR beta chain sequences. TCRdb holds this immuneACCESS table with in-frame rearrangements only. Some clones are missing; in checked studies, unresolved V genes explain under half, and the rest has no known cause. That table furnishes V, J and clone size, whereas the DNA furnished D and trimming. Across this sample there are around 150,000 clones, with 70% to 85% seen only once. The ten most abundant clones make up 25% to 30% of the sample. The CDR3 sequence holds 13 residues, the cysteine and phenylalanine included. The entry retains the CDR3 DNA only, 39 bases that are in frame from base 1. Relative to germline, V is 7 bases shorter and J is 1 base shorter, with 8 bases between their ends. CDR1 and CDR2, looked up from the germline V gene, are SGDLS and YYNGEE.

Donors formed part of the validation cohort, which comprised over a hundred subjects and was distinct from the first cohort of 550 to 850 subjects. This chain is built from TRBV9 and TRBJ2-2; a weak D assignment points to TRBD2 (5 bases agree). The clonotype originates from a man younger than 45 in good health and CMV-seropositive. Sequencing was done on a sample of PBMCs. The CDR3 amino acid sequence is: CASVRGNTGELFF. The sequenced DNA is TGTGCCAGCGTACGGGGGAACACCGGGGAGCTGTTTTTT.